The sequence of this T cell receptor beta chain was determined in a study of blood T cell repertoires in COVID-19. About the study: There were acute and convalescent COVID-19 samples, and they came from the United States, Italy and Spain. PBMCs, B-cell-depleted T cells, or T cells were the source of the cDNA or gDNA that made up the material.

This clone was found a few times. One junction end does not reproduce the germline sequence, and a read error may be involved. In the study's own analysis: Scientists estimated how many nucleated cells there were by amplifying reference gene primers. Some clones are missing from TCRdb's copy, which holds only in-frame ones; the method was immunoSEQ multiplex PCR. V, J and clone size were drawn from that table, and D and trimming were deduced from the DNA. This sample carries 100,000 to 150,000 clones, approximately 88% of them seen once, and the ten largest clones take approximately 2%. This CDR3 has 13 amino acids. Germline lookup yields CDR1 LGHDT and CDR2 YNNKEL (reference sequence).

The receptor was derived from a man in his 70s with active COVID-19. Sequenced material: peripheral blood. The chain carries TRBV3-1 (or the pseudogene TRBV3-2) and TRBJ1-1; no reliable D call. CDR3 bases: TGTGCCAGCAGTCAAGGTAGCCAACCTGAAGCTTTCTTT. Its translation: CASSQGSQPEAFF.